The text below deals with one TCR beta chain. With 6 bases removed from V and 6 bases from J, the gap between germline ends came to 9 bases. Germline V gene sequence: CDR1 WNHNN, CDR2 SYGVQD (reference sequence). This CDR3 region has 11 residues. This entry belongs to a study of T-cell reconstitution after alpha-beta-depleted transplantation in children. During its preparation, the TCRbeta library received unique molecular identifiers. One entry per CDR3 protein results from TCRdb running MiXCR on the PCR reads. This table holds approximately 240,000 distinct CDR3 sequences, about 11% found once. The starting material was PBMCs, obtained before TCRalphabeta/CD19-depleted stem cell transplant. The source is a child younger than two with acute myeloid leukemia, due to receive a stem cell transplant. The gene calls are TRBV10-1 and TRBJ2-7; TRBD2 might be the D (5 bases). CDR3 loop: CASRDLVEQYF. The DNA for the CDR3 is TGCGCCAGCAGGGACTTGGTCGAGCAGTACTTC.